This is a list of T cell receptor beta chains from one sample in a study of cytomegalovirus exposure and HLA in healthy donors. The protocol was immunoSEQ multiplex PCR, while the TCRdb copy is restricted to in-frame clones and leaves out a portion. The sample records 180,000 or so clones, 75% to 90% being singletons. Material for sequencing was PBMCs. The receptor set was obtained from a woman in her forties or fifties in good health and CMV-seropositive. Each CDR3 is given with its conserved first and last residue. The D gene is left open where the match is weak.

V	J	D	CDR3
TRBV19	TRBJ1-1	TRBD1	CASSWGRGAEDTEAFF
TRBV19	TRBJ1-2	TRBD1	CASVKGAANYGYTF
TRBV10-3	TRBJ1-4	.	CAISAGFNEKLFF
TRBV6-1	TRBJ2-5	TRBD2	CASSEVAGIQETQYF
TRBV19	TRBJ1-5	TRBD1	CASSPHRDRGLVQPQHF
TRBV7-2	TRBJ2-1	TRBD2	CASSLARLADFPFF
TRBV7-9	TRBJ2-7	TRBD2	CASSSAFEAGESYEQYF
TRBV7-2	TRBJ2-7	.	CASSLEQGPYEQYF
TRBV5-4	TRBJ2-7	TRBD1	CASNPTGGGSYEQYF
TRBV2	TRBJ1-3	.	CASSVLTTAGVYF
TRBV19	TRBJ1-4	.	CATAEPATNEKLFF
TRBV11-3	TRBJ1-4	.	CASSQGDGNEKLFF
TRBV7-3	TRBJ2-1	TRBD1	CASSAGQAYNEQFF
TRBV29-1	TRBJ1-2	TRBD1	CSVGGTGGKGYTF
TRBV5-1	TRBJ2-7	.	CASSLGAGSDYEQYF
TRBV13	TRBJ2-7	.	CASSLHGAYEQYF
TRBV7-7	TRBJ2-2	.	CASSREPTGELFF
TRBV15	TRBJ2-7	TRBD1	CATSRIQGGDEQYF
TRBV11-2	TRBJ1-1	.	CASSLAGSAEAFF
TRBV30	TRBJ2-7	.	CAWSVTTGFWEQYF
TRBV6-5	TRBJ2-5	.	CASRDSIQETQYF
TRBV19	TRBJ2-3	.	CASRALSRGSTDTQYF
TRBV4-3	TRBJ1-4	.	CASSQVRQLSNEKLFF
TRBV5-1	TRBJ2-2	.	CASARRSGGNTGELFF
TRBV7-9	TRBJ2-7	.	CSSSLFRPPRHWSSYEQYF
TRBV7-3	TRBJ2-1	TRBD2	CATGRTSSGNEQFF
TRBV28	TRBJ1-5	TRBD1	CASSQTGYSNQPQHF
TRBV30	TRBJ2-7	TRBD1	CAWSRQTGGYEQYF
TRBV11-1	TRBJ2-1	TRBD2	CASSRGGGNNEQFF
TRBV7-2	TRBJ2-6	.	CASSLAGSSGANVLTF
TRBV7-6	TRBJ2-7	TRBD1	CASSLGTGSYEQYF
TRBV4-2	TRBJ1-5	.	CASSPNQPQHF
TRBV30	TRBJ2-3	.	CAWSVRRGPTDTQYF
TRBV11-1	TRBJ2-2	TRBD2	CASSLVSGGITGELFF
TRBV10-3	TRBJ1-4	.	CAISGPGVLGEKLFF
TRBV4-1	TRBJ2-4	.	CASSQDRAVNIQYF
TRBV25-1	TRBJ2-7	.	CASSKWGDDYEQYF
TRBV10-3	TRBJ2-1	TRBD2	CAIGSGDGTYNEQFF
TRBV6-5	TRBJ1-3	.	CASSYSGFSGNTIYF
TRBV28	TRBJ2-2	.	CASSLPPTGELFF
TRBV6-1	TRBJ2-7	.	CASSRGGAYEQYF
TRBV7-9	TRBJ1-1	.	CASSLGGLSEAFF
TRBV7-9	TRBJ2-1	.	CSSSLHMNYNEQFF
TRBV7-9	TRBJ2-3	TRBD2	CASSSGLAGASDTQYF
TRBV6-5	TRBJ2-4	.	CASSQGTPRGDIQYF
TRBV5-4	TRBJ2-3	TRBD2	CASTRLAGGNTDTQYF
TRBV27	TRBJ2-1	TRBD2	CAATSSGSKLDEQFF
TRBV6-1	TRBJ2-2	.	CASSVSFGELLF
TRBV18	TRBJ1-3	.	CASSPGSGAGNTIYF
TRBV19	TRBJ2-2	.	CASSTRKAANTGELFF
TRBV19	TRBJ2-2	.	CASSIARGGELFF